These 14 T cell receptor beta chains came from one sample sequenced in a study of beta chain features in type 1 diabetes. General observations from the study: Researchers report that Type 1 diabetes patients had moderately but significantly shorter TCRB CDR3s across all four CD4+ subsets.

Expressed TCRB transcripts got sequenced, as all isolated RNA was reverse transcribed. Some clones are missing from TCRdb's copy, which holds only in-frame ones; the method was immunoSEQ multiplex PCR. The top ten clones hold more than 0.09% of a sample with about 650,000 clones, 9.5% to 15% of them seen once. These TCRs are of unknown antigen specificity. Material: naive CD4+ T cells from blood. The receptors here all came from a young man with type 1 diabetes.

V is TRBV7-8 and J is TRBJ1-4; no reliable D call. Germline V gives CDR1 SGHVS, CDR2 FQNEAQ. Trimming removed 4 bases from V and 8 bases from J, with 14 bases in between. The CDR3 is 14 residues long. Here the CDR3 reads CASSSTPNREKLFF. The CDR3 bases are TGTGCCAGCAGCTCCACACCGAATAGGGAAAAACTGTTTTTT. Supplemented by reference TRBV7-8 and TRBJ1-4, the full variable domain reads GAGVSQSPRYKVAKRGQDVALRCDPISGHVSLFWYQQALGQGPEFLTYFQNEAQLDKSGLPSDRFFAERPEGSVSTLKIQRTQQEDSAVYLCASSSTPNREKLFFGSGTQLSVL.

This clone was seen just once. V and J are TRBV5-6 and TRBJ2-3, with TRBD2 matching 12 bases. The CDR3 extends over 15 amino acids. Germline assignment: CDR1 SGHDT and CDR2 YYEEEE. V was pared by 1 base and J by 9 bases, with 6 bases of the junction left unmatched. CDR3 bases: TGTGCCAGCAGCTTGTGGACTAGCGGGGACCCAACGCAGTATTTT. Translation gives CASSLWTSGDPTQYF.

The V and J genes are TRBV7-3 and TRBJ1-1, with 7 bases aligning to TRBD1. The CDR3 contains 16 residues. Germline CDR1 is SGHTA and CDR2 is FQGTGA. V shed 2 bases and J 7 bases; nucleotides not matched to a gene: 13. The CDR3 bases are TGTGCCAGCAGCTTAGCGTACAGGGGAGGTATTGGTGAAGCTTTCTTT. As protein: CASSLAYRGGIGEAFF.

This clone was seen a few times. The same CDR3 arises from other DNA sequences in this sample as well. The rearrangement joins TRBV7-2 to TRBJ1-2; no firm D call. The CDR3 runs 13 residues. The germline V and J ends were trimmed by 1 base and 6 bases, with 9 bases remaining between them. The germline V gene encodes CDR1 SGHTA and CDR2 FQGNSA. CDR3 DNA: TGTGCCAGCAGCTTAGGGCAAGGCAATGGCTACACCTTC. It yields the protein CASSLGQGNGYTF.

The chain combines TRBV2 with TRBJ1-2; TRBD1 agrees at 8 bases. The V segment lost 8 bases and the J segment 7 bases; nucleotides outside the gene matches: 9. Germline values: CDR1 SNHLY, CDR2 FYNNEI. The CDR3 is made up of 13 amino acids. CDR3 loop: CASHGAGGSGYTF. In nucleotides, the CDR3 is TGTGCCAGCCACGGGGCAGGGGGCTCTGGCTACACCTTC.

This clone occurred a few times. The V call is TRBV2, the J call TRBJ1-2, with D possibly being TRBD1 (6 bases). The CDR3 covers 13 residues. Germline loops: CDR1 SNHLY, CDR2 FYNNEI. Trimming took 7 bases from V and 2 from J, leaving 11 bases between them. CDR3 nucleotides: TGTGCCAGCACAGACAGGATGAACTATGGCTACACCTTC. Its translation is CASTDRMNYGYTF.

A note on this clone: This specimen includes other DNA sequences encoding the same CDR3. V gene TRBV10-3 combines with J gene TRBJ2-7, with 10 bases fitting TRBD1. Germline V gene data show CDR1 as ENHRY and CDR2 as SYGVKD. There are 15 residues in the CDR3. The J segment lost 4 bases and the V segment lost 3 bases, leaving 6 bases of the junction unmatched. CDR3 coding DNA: TGTGCCATCAGTGACCCGGGACAGGGGTCGTACGAGCAGTACTTC. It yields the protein CAISDPGQGSYEQYF.

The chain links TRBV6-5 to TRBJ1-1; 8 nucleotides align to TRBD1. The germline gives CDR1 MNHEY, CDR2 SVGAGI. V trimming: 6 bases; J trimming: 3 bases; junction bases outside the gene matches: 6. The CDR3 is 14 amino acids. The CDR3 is CASRIQGVDTEAFF. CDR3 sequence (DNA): TGTGCCAGCAGGATACAGGGGGTGGACACTGAAGCTTTCTTT.

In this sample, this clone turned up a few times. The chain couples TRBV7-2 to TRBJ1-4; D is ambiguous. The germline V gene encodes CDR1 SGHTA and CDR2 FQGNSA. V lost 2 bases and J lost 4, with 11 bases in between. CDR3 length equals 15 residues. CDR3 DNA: TGTGCCAGCAGCTTAACAGCCGCCTTTAATGAAAAACTGTTTTTT. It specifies CASSLTAAFNEKLFF. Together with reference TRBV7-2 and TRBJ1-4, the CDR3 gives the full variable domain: GAGVSQSPSNKVTEKGKDVELRCDPISGHTALYWYRQSLGQGLEFLIYFQGNSAPDKSGLPSDRFSAERTGGSVSTLTIQRTQQEDSAVYLCASSLTAAFNEKLFFGSGTQLSVL.

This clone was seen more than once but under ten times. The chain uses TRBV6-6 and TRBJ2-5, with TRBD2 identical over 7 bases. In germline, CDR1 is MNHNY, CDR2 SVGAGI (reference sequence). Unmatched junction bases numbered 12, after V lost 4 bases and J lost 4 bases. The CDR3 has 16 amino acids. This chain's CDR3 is CASSSFLLAVSETQYF. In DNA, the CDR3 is TGTGCCAGCAGTTCCTTTCTCCTAGCGGTTTCAGAGACCCAGTACTTC.

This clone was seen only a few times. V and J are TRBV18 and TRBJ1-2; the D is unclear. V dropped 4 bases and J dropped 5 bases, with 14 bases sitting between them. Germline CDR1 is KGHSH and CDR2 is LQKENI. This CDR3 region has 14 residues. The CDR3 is CASSLLEPPYGYTF. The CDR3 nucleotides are TGTGCCAGCTCACTCCTGGAGCCCCCGTATGGCTACACCTTC. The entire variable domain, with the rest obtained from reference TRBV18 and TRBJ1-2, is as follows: NAGVMQNPRHLVRRRGQEARLRCSPMKGHSHVYWYRQLPEEGLKFMVYLQKENIIDESGMPKERFSAEFPKEGPSILRIQQVVRGDSAAYFCASSLLEPPYGYTFGSGTRLTVV.

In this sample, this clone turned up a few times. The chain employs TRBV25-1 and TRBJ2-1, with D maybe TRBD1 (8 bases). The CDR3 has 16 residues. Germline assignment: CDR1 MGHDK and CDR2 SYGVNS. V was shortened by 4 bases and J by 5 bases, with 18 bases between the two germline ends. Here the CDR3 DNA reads TGTGCCAGCAGTGGGGGGGGGACAGGTCCCCACAATGAGCAGTTCTTC. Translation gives CASSGGGTGPHNEQFF.

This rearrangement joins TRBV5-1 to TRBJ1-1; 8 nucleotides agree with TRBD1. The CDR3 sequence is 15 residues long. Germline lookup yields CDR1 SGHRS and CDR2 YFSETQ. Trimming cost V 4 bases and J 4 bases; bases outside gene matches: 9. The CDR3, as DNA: TGCGCCAGCAGCCCGGGTGGACAGGGCGGCACTGAAGCTTTCTTT. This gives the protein CASSPGGQGGTEAFF.

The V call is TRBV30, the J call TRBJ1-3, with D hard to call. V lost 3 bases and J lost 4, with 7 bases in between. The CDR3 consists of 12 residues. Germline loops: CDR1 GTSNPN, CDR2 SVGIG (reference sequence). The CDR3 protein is CAWRHPGNTIYF. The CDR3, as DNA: TGTGCCTGGAGGCATCCAGGAAACACCATATATTTT.